These T cell receptor beta chains were read from a single sample in a study of T cell repertoires in cytomegalovirus infection. TCRdb re-analysed the reads in MiXCR, keeping a single row per CDR3 protein. The sample lists 900,000 to 950,000 distinct CDR3 sequences; around 32% were seen once. These receptors' antigens are unknown. The sequencing used cultured CD8+ T cells from PBMCs, collected from culture after CMV antigen stimulation. These receptors all stem from a human donor in good health (CMV status not recorded). Some clones in this sample may be carry-over from other donors' samples. Each CDR3 is given with its conserved first and last residue. Fields, in order: J gene, D gene, clone size, V gene, CDR3 DNA, CDR3 protein. D genes are given only for firm matches. Clone size is given for some rows only: seen once, a few or many times, or a class if the clone is expanded.

TRBJ2-2	TRBD2	-	TRBV27	TGTGCCAGCAGTTTCCCGGGACTAGCGGGGAGTGGGGAGCTGTTTTTT	CASSFPGLAGSGELFF
TRBJ1-2	-	-	TRBV7-3	TGTACCAGCAGCCGCCCGGGCCTCAACTATGGCTACACCTTC	CTSSRPGLNYGYTF
TRBJ2-4	-	many	TRBV27	TGTGCCAGCAGCTTAGGGGGGGCTAACATTCAGTACTTC	CASSLGGANIQYF
TRBJ1-5	-	few	TRBV6-1	TGTGCCAGCAGGCCCGACATAGTACGGCCCCAGCATTTT	CASRPDIVRPQHF
TRBJ2-1	-	few	TRBV19	TGTGCCAGTAGTGTACCACCGGGTACAGGGTACAATGAGCAGTTCTTC	CASSVPPGTGYNEQFF
TRBJ1-5	-	-	TRBV19	TGTGCCAGTAGTATAGGGAACGACAATCAGCCCCAGCATTTT	CASSIGNDNQPQHF
TRBJ1-1	TRBD1	-	TRBV6-4	TGTGCCAGACGAAGTTTCGCTCCGGGACAGGGGGATTCAGCTTTCTTT	CARRSFAPGQGDSAFF
TRBJ1-2	TRBD1	-	TRBV27	TGTGCCAGCAGTCCCCCGGGACAGGCTGGGAACGGCTACACCTTC	CASSPPGQAGNGYTF
TRBJ2-3	TRBD1	-	TRBV7-8	TGTGCCAGCATTGAGGGGGCGATCACAGATACGCAGTATTTT	CASIEGAITDTQYF
TRBJ1-5	-	-	TRBV19	TGTGCCAGTAGTTTCCCCCAGGGTAGGCTTAGCAATCAGCCCCAGCATTTT	CASSFPQGRLSNQPQHF
TRBJ1-1	-	few	TRBV6-5	TGTGCCAGCAGTTCCCCGGACGTGAACACTGAAGCTTTCTTT	CASSSPDVNTEAFF
TRBJ1-2	TRBD1	many	TRBV7-6	TGTGCCAGCAGCTTAGCCGGGACAGGGTATGGCTACACCTTC	CASSLAGTGYGYTF
TRBJ2-5	-	-	TRBV27	TGTGCCAGCAGTTTAGTTGGACGGGGGGCCGTTGAGACCCAGTACTTC	CASSLVGRGAVETQYF
TRBJ2-3	TRBD1	few	TRBV6-5	TGTGCCAGCAGCCCACCGGGACAGGTCTATAGTGGAGATACGCAGTATTTT	CASSPPGQVYSGDTQYF
TRBJ2-1	TRBD2	-	TRBV15	TGTGCCACCAGCAGGGTGGGACTAGCGGACAATGAGCAGTTCTTC	CATSRVGLADNEQFF
TRBJ2-1	-	-	TRBV6-1	TGTGCCAGCGCTCCCGGGGGGCCCGGCTACAATGAGCAGTTCTTC	CASAPGGPGYNEQFF
TRBJ1-1	-	-	TRBV7-9	TGTGCCAGCAGCTTACTCTACAGTGAAGCTTTCTTT	CASSLLYSEAFF
TRBJ2-2	-	few	TRBV6-1	TGTGCCAGCAGTGAAGGCAGACTGAACACCGGGGAGCTGTTTTTT	CASSEGRLNTGELFF
TRBJ1-4	-	-	TRBV6-5	TGTGCCAGCAGTTACACGTCTCAGGGTGGGAATGAAAAACTGTTTTTT	CASSYTSQGGNEKLFF
TRBJ1-4	-	-	TRBV12-3/TRBV12-4	TGTGCCAGTAGTCCTATTGGAGGGATCGAAAAACTGTTTTTT	CASSPIGGIEKLFF
TRBJ2-6	TRBD2	-	TRBV20-1	TGCAGTGCTAGAGATCGGGAGGGTTCTGGGGCCAACGTCCTGACTTTC	CSARDREGSGANVLTF
TRBJ2-3	-	few	TRBV7-6	TGTGCCAGCAGCTTAGAAGCTCAGGGGTCAGATACGCAGTATTTT	CASSLEAQGSDTQYF
TRBJ2-4	TRBD2	many	TRBV9	TGTGCCAGCAGCGGGGGGGGAAACATTCAGTACTTC	CASSGGGNIQYF
TRBJ1-1	-	many	TRBV12-3/TRBV12-4	TGTGCCAGCAGCCCGGGGCCGGGGTCGTGGATCACTGAAGCTTTCTTT	CASSPGPGSWITEAFF